Reported below is one T cell receptor beta chain. Its antigen remains unidentified. The data derive from a study of T cell repertoires in cytomegalovirus infection. The CDR3 runs 14 residues. Germline V gene lookup returns CDR1 LGHDT and CDR2 YNNKEL (reference sequence). V lost 1 base to trimming and J lost 5 bases, with 12 bases between them. TCRdb recomputed calls from the reads with MiXCR, one row per CDR3 protein. The table includes some 920,000 distinct CDR3 sequences, approximately 30% detected once. The chain has TRBV3-1 and TRBJ2-7; possibly TRBD1 for D (5 bases). This clonotype originated in a human donor in good health (CMV status not recorded). Some clones in this sample may be carry-over from other donors' samples. The sequenced sample was cultured CD8+ T cells from PBMCs, obtained from culture after CMV antigen stimulation. The CDR3 nucleotides read TGTGCCAGCAGCCAAGGAGGTGGGGCCGACGAGCAGTACTTC. Protein sequence: CASSQGGGADEQYF.